The 23 T cell receptor beta chains below come from one sample, sequenced in a study of human thymus T cells. Resections that were taken during corrective heart surgery supplied the thymus tissue. Sequenced by immunoSEQ multiplex PCR; TCRdb stores in-frame clones only, minus some. The data hold about 130,000 clones, with around 94% observed a single time. Material for sequencing was thymus tissue. The origin of the receptors is a boy under two years old with a congenital heart defect but otherwise immunologically healthy.

V and J are TRBV27 and TRBJ2-7; D possibly corresponds to TRBD1 (5 bases). Trimming left V 2 bases short and J 0 bases short, with 8 bases between. The CDR3 sequence is 14 residues long. Looked up from germline, CDR1 is MNHEY and CDR2 is SMNVEV (reference sequence). The CDR3 sequence: CASSLQQGSYEQYF. CDR3 nucleotide sequence: TGTGCCAGCAGTTTACAGCAGGGCTCCTACGAGCAGTACTTC.

The chain has TRBV7-8 and TRBJ2-1; weak D call: TRBD1 (5 bases). Per the germline V gene, CDR1 is SGHVS and CDR2 is FQNEAQ. The CDR3 totals 13 residues. V was trimmed by 2 bases and J by 5 bases, leaving 7 bases between them. The CDR3 nucleotides read TGTGCCAGCAGCTTATTCAGGGACAATGAGCAGTTCTTC. Its protein product is CASSLFRDNEQFF.

The gene calls are TRBV5-1 and TRBJ2-7; a possible D gene is TRBD1 (6 bases). Germline CDR1 SGHRS, CDR2 YFSETQ. The CDR3 sequence is 14 residues long. V was trimmed by 4 bases and J by 0 bases, leaving 11 bases between them. CDR3 sequence (DNA): TGCGCCAGCAGCGTAAGACAGGCCTCCTACGAGCAGTACTTC. This gives the protein CASSVRQASYEQYF.

V is TRBV5-1 and J is TRBJ2-1, with 11 bases identical to TRBD2. The CDR3 totals 18 residues. Germline values: CDR1 SGHRS, CDR2 YFSETQ. V was clipped by 0 bases and J by 4 bases; unmatched bases: 9. This chain's CDR3 is CASSLGLTSGGLYNEQFF. DNA of the CDR3: TGCGCCAGCAGCTTGGGACTCACTAGCGGGGGATTATACAATGAGCAGTTCTTC.

The chain employs TRBV4-2 and TRBJ2-5, with 8 bases matching TRBD2. The CDR3 runs to 18 residues. Germline trimming cut 4 bases from V and 2 bases from J; bases unmatched to any gene: 15. The germline V gene has CDR1 LGHNA and CDR2 YNFKEQ. The CDR3 nucleotides are TGTGCCAGCAGCCCCGGCCTAGCGGGCGGAACAATACAAGAGACCCAGTACTTC. It specifies CASSPGLAGGTIQETQYF.

The V and J genes are TRBV4-3 and TRBJ1-2; 9 nucleotides match TRBD1. The germline V gene encodes CDR1 LGHNA and CDR2 YSLEER. After removal of 4 bases from V and 7 bases from J, the junction contained 7 bases not matched to a gene. The CDR3 is 14 residues long. CDR3 DNA sequence: TGCGCCAGCAGCCTAACTTCGACAGGGGGTGGCTACACCTTC. It specifies CASSLTSTGGGYTF.

J is TRBJ2-7 and V is TRBV4-3, with a tentative D call TRBD1 (5 bases). The CDR3 sequence is 16 residues long. The germline CDR1 and CDR2 sequences are LGHNA and YSLEER. V gave up 0 bases and J gave up 3 bases, with 15 bases separating them. CDR3: CASSQEGDIPHYEQYF. Here the CDR3 DNA reads TGCGCCAGCAGCCAAGAAGGGGATATTCCCCACTACGAGCAGTACTTC.

The chain employs TRBV2 and TRBJ1-6, with TRBD1 matching 10 bases. Per germline, CDR1 SNHLY and CDR2 FYNNEI. CDR3 size: 12 residues. V was clipped by 6 bases and J by 15 bases; unmatched bases: 5. The CDR3 DNA reads as TGTGCCAGCAGGAAGACAGGGGGCCTCCTCCACTTT. Its translation: CASRKTGGLLHF. The whole variable domain, filled in from reference TRBV2 and TRBJ1-6, reads EPEVTQTPSHQVTQMGQEVILRCVPISNHLYFYWYRQILGQKVEFLVSFYNNEISEKSEIFDDQFSVERPDGSNFTLKIRSTKLEDSAMYFCASRKTGGLLHFGNGTRLTVT.

This clone has just a few counts. This chain joins TRBV5-6 and TRBJ2-5; weak D call: TRBD1 (6 bases). This CDR3 spans 14 amino acids. The V end was cut by 1 base, the J end by 6 bases, with 13 bases between. The germline V gene encodes CDR1 SGHDT and CDR2 YYEEEE. CDR3 protein: CASSLIAQGQTQYF. The CDR3 nucleotides read TGTGCCAGCAGCTTGATAGCGCAGGGGCAGACCCAGTACTTC.

The chain joins TRBV5-1 to TRBJ2-3, with D possibly matching TRBD2 (5 bases). The germline gives CDR1 SGHRS, CDR2 YFSETQ. Trimming stripped 6 bases from V and 4 bases from J, with 12 bases between. The CDR3 totals 13 residues. The CDR3 spells CASIGPAADTQYF. The CDR3 DNA sequence: TGCGCCAGCATAGGTCCAGCGGCAGATACGCAGTATTTT.

The V call is TRBV19, the J call TRBJ1-4, with D unclear. With 3 bases removed from V and 4 bases from J, the gap between germline ends came to 9 bases. This CDR3 is 14 amino acids long. Germline CDR1 LNHDA, CDR2 SQIVND (reference sequence). CDR3 coding DNA: TGTGCCAGTAGTATTGCGACTCATAATGAAAAACTGTTTTTT. This gives the protein CASSIATHNEKLFF.

V and J are TRBV5-5 and TRBJ1-3; maybe TRBD1 (6 bases). V was cut by 3 bases and J by 0 bases, with 16 bases left in between. The CDR3 extends over 17 amino acids. Germline CDR1 and CDR2: SGHKS and YYEKEE (reference sequence). The CDR3 nucleotides read TGTGCCAGCAGCTCTCGGACAGATTCGAGCTCTGGAAACACCATATATTTT. This sequence encodes CASSSRTDSSSGNTIYF.

The chain uses TRBV28 and TRBJ1-6; 7 bases are a match to TRBD1. The junction had 0 bases not matched to a gene; V was cut back by 1 base and J by 0 bases. The CDR3 spans 16 residues. Germline values: CDR1 MDHEN, CDR2 SYDVKM. The chain's CDR3 is CASSLYRGSYNSPLHF. DNA for the CDR3: TGTGCCAGCAGTTTATACAGGGGCTCCTATAATTCACCCCTCCACTTT.

This chain joins TRBV2 and TRBJ1-1; tentative D call: TRBD1 (5 bases). V was trimmed by 6 bases and J by 0 bases, leaving 8 bases between them. Per the germline V gene, CDR1 is SNHLY and CDR2 is FYNNEI. This CDR3 has 13 amino acids. The CDR3 protein is CASRGEMNTEAFF. CDR3 nucleotides: TGTGCCAGCAGAGGGGAGATGAACACTGAAGCTTTCTTT.

The chain employs TRBV5-1 and TRBJ2-3, with TRBD1 as a possible D gene (5 bases). This CDR3 has 15 amino acids. With 4 bases removed from V and 3 bases from J, the gap between germline ends came to 15 bases. CDR1 is SGHRS, CDR2 YFSETQ, per germline. In DNA form, the CDR3 reads TGCGCCAGCAGCCTAGAATGGGGCGGTACAGATACGCAGTATTTT. It encodes CASSLEWGGTDTQYF.

As to this clone: The junction shows a germline mismatch at one end, possibly a read error. This chain uses TRBV18 with TRBJ2-1, with TRBD1 matching over 9 bases. This CDR3 has 13 amino acids. Looked up from germline, CDR1 is KGHSH and CDR2 is LQKENI. The CDR3 bases are TGTGCCAGCTCACTACAGGGGGCGCGGTTAGAAATCTTC. This codes for CASSLQGARLEIF.

The rearrangement uses TRBV19 and TRBJ1-3; D not certain. The CDR3 is made up of 15 amino acids. In germline, CDR1 is LNHDA, CDR2 SQIVND (reference sequence). V dropped 6 bases and J dropped 9 bases, with 21 bases sitting between them. The CDR3 protein is CASSPPDPTRGTIYF. DNA for the CDR3: TGTGCCAGTAGCCCTCCGGACCCCACCCGGGGCACCATATATTTT.

Written as DNA, the CDR3 is TGTGCCAGCCGGACACCCTACGAGCAGTACTTC. Translation gives CASRTPYEQYF. The chain couples TRBV6-5 to TRBJ2-7; D may be TRBD1 (5 bases). CDR1 is MNHEY and CDR2 is SVGAGI in the germline V gene. Trimming removed 8 bases at V and 2 bases at J, with 7 bases between. The CDR3 runs 11 residues.

The table lists this clone with a count of one. The genes are TRBV5-4 and TRBJ1-1; 9 positions match TRBD1. There are 17 residues in the CDR3. Germline V gene lookup returns CDR1 SGHNT and CDR2 YYREEE (reference sequence). The V gene end was trimmed by 1 base and the J gene end by 3 bases; junction bases not matched to a gene: 10. CDR3 DNA: TGTGCCAGCAGCTTGAACCGGGACAGGGTGAAGGACACTGAAGCTTTCTTT. Translation gives CASSLNRDRVKDTEAFF.

This clone was detected only once. The chain combines TRBV9 with TRBJ2-5; either TRBD1 or TRBD2 may fit D (6 bases each). CDR3 length equals 14 residues. Looked up from germline, CDR1 is SGDLS and CDR2 is YYNGEE. Trimming took 0 bases from V and 2 from J, leaving 8 bases between them. The CDR3 DNA reads as TGTGCCAGCAGCGTAGAGGGGGGTCAAGAGACCCAGTACTTC. Its translation: CASSVEGGQETQYF.

The chain joins TRBV5-4 to TRBJ2-1; TRBD2 matches at 10 bases. Trimming removed 1 base from V and 7 bases from J; junction bases left unmatched: 8. The CDR3 consists of 16 residues. CDR1 is SGHNT, CDR2 YYREEE, per germline (reference sequence). The CDR3 sequence: CASSLPSGGASNEQFF. In nucleotides, the CDR3 is TGTGCCAGCAGCTTGCCCAGCGGGGGGGCGAGTAATGAGCAGTTCTTC.

This chain uses TRBV6-1 with TRBJ1-2, with D possibly TRBD1 on 6 matching bases. Germline V lookup: CDR1 MNHNS, CDR2 SASEGT. V lost 3 bases, J lost 14 bases, and 19 bases lay in between. The CDR3 is 13 residues long. CDR3 coding DNA: TGTGCCAGCAGTGACACTGGCCCCGGGGGGGCTACCTTC. It specifies CASSDTGPGGATF.

A single count supports this clone. This chain uses TRBV30 with TRBJ1-2; D is unresolved. The CDR3 is 14 residues long. The V gene's germline CDR1 is GTSNPN and CDR2 SVGIG (reference sequence). V was shortened by 4 bases and J by 0 bases, with 12 bases between the two germline ends. The CDR3 nucleotides read TGTGCCTGGACTGTACGTTTCTCTAACTATGGCTACACCTTC. Amino acids: CAWTVRFSNYGYTF.